These 12 T cell receptor beta chains originate from one sample sequenced in a study of blood T cell repertoires in COVID-19. Assay used: immunoSEQ multiplex PCR; TCRdb lists only in-frame clones, some missing. This sample has fewer than 150,000 clones; just under 90% occur once, and the top ten carry approximately 4.5%. The sample comprised peripheral blood. The source of these receptors is a woman aged 45 to 65 with acute or convalescent COVID-19.

The J gene is TRBJ2-7, the V gene TRBV7-2; no definite D call. This CDR3 has 14 residues. In germline, CDR1 is SGHTA, CDR2 FQGNSA. Trimming took 1 base from V and 3 from J, leaving 10 bases between them. The CDR3 loop is CASSLGSLGYEQYF. The DNA of the CDR3 is TGTGCCAGCAGCTTAGGGTCCCTAGGCTACGAGCAGTACTTC.

V usage is TRBV30 and J usage is TRBJ1-5; D is unclear. The germline V and J ends were trimmed by 2 bases and 3 bases, with 5 bases remaining between them. Germline V gives CDR1 GTSNPN, CDR2 SVGIG (reference sequence). This CDR3 region has 12 residues. CDR3: CAWSQANQPQHF. CDR3 DNA: TGTGCCTGGAGTCAGGCCAATCAGCCCCAGCATTTT. Filled out from reference TRBV30 and TRBJ1-5, the complete variable domain reads SQTIHQWPATLVQPVGSPLSLECTVEGTSNPNLYWYRQAAGRGLQLLFYSVGIGQISSEVPQNLSASRPQDRQFILSSKKLLLSDSGFYLCAWSQANQPQHFGDGTRLSIL.

J is TRBJ1-2 and V is TRBV20-1; 7 positions agree with TRBD1. The junction had 3 bases not matched to a gene; V was cut back by 3 bases and J by 8 bases. This CDR3 spans 11 amino acids. CDR1 is DFQATT and CDR2 is SNEGSKA in the germline V gene (reference sequence). Here the CDR3 reads CSASVRGGYTF. The CDR3 DNA is TGCAGTGCTAGTGTCAGGGGGGGCTACACCTTC.

The chain links TRBV19 to TRBJ1-1; no definite D call. The CDR3 has 15 residues. CDR1 and CDR2 from the germline V gene are LNHDA and SQIVND (reference sequence). Trimming removed 4 bases at V and 11 bases at J, with 23 bases between. For the CDR3, the DNA is TGTGCCAGTAGTACTAATGGGGTCGCGAGGGCTTATGCTTTCTTT. Translation gives CASSTNGVARAYAFF.

This chain connects TRBV11-1 to TRBJ2-3; D remains unclear. Germline V gives CDR1 SGHAT, CDR2 FQDESV (reference sequence). The CDR3 has 12 residues. The V gene lost 4 bases and the J gene lost 6 bases, with 8 bases spanning the gap. CDR3 protein: CASSSRLDTQYF. DNA of the CDR3: TGTGCCAGCAGCTCAAGACTGGATACGCAGTATTTT.

The chain links TRBV6-5 to TRBJ1-2; D gene uncertain. Germline CDR1 reads MNHEY; CDR2 reads SVGAGI. There are 13 residues in the CDR3. Trimming took 4 bases from V and 5 from J, leaving 11 bases between them. The CDR3 DNA is TGTGCCAGCAGTTCCCCTTCCGGGTATGGCTACACCTTC. Its translation is CASSSPSGYGYTF.

The chain combines TRBV19 with TRBJ1-1, with D possibly matching TRBD1 (6 bases). Germline lookup yields CDR1 LNHDA and CDR2 SQIVND (reference sequence). This CDR3 region has 13 residues. The V gene lost 3 bases and the J gene lost 4 bases, with 9 bases spanning the gap. This chain's CDR3 is CASSITGFTEAFF. The CDR3 bases are TGTGCCAGTAGTATCACAGGGTTCACTGAAGCTTTCTTT. The whole variable domain, filled in from reference TRBV19 and TRBJ1-1, reads DGGITQSPKYLFRKEGQNVTLSCEQNLNHDAMYWYRQDPGQGLRLIYYSQIVNDFQKGDIAEGYSVSREKKESFPLTVTSAQKNPTAFYLCASSITGFTEAFFGQGTRLTVV.

The chain employs TRBV9 and TRBJ2-1; 10 nucleotides agree with TRBD2. Unmatched junction bases numbered 9, after V lost 0 bases and J lost 9 bases. The germline V gene encodes CDR1 SGDLS and CDR2 YYNGEE. The CDR3 has 16 residues. CDR3 in DNA: TGTGCCAGCAGCGTAGCGCCTAGCGGGGGCTTTGGTGAGCAGTTCTTC. Protein product: CASSVAPSGGFGEQFF.

The chain joins TRBV6-2 or TRBV6-3 to TRBJ2-1, with D tentatively TRBD1 (6 bases). Trimming left V 6 bases short and J 9 bases short, with 21 bases between. The V gene's germline CDR1 is MNHEY and CDR2 SVGEGT. The CDR3 sequence is 15 residues long. The CDR3 sequence is CASSNRDLGQGEQFF. The CDR3 bases are TGTGCCAGCAGCAACAGGGATCTAGGTCAAGGTGAGCAGTTCTTC.

The gene calls are TRBV5-1 and TRBJ1-1; TRBD1 aligns across 7 bases. CDR1 is SGHRS and CDR2 is YFSETQ in the germline V gene. The CDR3 length is 14 residues. The junction had 3 bases not matched to a gene; V was cut back by 3 bases and J by 1 base. The DNA for the CDR3 is TGCGCCAGCAGCTCGGGGGACAGGAACACTGAAGCTTTCTTT. It is translated as CASSSGDRNTEAFF.

The CDR3 bases are TGTGCCAGCTCCGAGAGCAATCAGCCCCAGCATTTT. This translates into CASSESNQPQHF. V gene TRBV7-9 combines with J gene TRBJ1-5; D is unresolved. The CDR3 length is 12 residues. Germline CDR1 and CDR2: SEHNR and FQNEAQ (reference sequence). V lost 8 bases and J 1 base, leaving 6 bases between the germline ends. Filled out from reference TRBV7-9 and TRBJ1-5, the complete variable domain reads DTGVSQNPRHKITKRGQNVTFRCDPISEHNRLYWYRQTLGQGPEFLTYFQNEAQLEKSRLLSDRFSAERPKGSFSTLEIQRTEQGDSAMYLCASSESNQPQHFGDGTRLSIL.

The chain has TRBV19 and TRBJ2-7; 8 nucleotides align to TRBD1. Germline values: CDR1 LNHDA, CDR2 SQIVND (reference sequence). The CDR3 is made up of 15 amino acids. J lost 2 bases, V lost 3 bases, and 6 bases had no gene match. DNA for the CDR3: TGTGCCAGTAGTATCTCGCAGGGGGCTCCCTACGAGCAGTACTTC. It is translated as CASSISQGAPYEQYF.